This T cell receptor beta chain was sequenced during a study of blood T cell repertoires in COVID-19. TCRdb keeps only in-frame clones here, not all; method: immunoSEQ multiplex PCR. The top ten hold roughly 1.5% of the sample, which has over 250,000 clones, roughly 80% seen once. Germline loops: CDR1 MNHEY, CDR2 SVGAGI. The CDR3 is made up of 15 amino acids. V was pared by 4 bases and J by 8 bases, with 17 bases between. The specimen sequenced was peripheral blood. The source of this sequence is a human donor with COVID-19, enrolled during active disease. The donor label of this sample is uncertain. V is TRBV6-5 and J is TRBJ2-2, with a possible D match to TRBD1 (6 bases). For the CDR3, the DNA is TGTGCCAGCAGTTTGGTGAGGGGGTATGGGGGGGAGCTGTTTTTT. Its translation is CASSLVRGYGGELFF.